These 18 T cell receptor beta chains originate from one sample sequenced in a study. A single record per CDR3 protein comes from TCRdb applying MiXCR to the 5' RACE reads. The sample consists of tens of thousands of distinct CDR3 sequences, 15% to 20% of them appearing once. Sequencing was performed on naive CD4+ T cells sorted from a lymph node. Subset described: naive CD4+ T cells, CD4+CD45RA+CD25-. Every receptor here comes from a female donor with breast cancer.

The chain carries TRBV7-2 and TRBJ1-5, with no clear D. Trimming removed 5 bases at V and 2 bases at J, with 19 bases between. The CDR3 is 17 residues long. CDR1 is SGHTA and CDR2 is FQGNSA in the germline V gene. This CDR3 reads CASSQKVTGFGNQPQHF. CDR3 nucleotides: TGTGCCAGCAGCCAAAAAGTGACTGGGTTCGGCAATCAGCCCCAGCATTTT.

This clonotype was counted at least ten times. The chain carries TRBV7-8 and TRBJ2-7; D remains ambiguous. The V end lost 5 bases, the J end lost 0 bases, and 5 bases lay between the germline ends. The CDR3 sequence is 12 residues long. In germline, CDR1 is SGHVS, CDR2 FQNEAQ. CDR3: CASSLSSYEQYF. In nucleotides, the CDR3 is TGTGCCAGCAGCCTAAGCTCCTACGAGCAGTACTTC. The complete variable domain, with remaining parts taken from reference TRBV7-8 and TRBJ2-7, reads GAGVSQSPRYKVAKRGQDVALRCDPISGHVSLFWYQQALGQGPEFLTYFQNEAQLDKSGLPSDRFFAERPEGSVSTLKIQRTQQEDSAVYLCASSLSSYEQYFGPGTRLTVT.

The chain employs TRBV7-6 and TRBJ1-4; 7 bases align to TRBD1. With 8 bases clipped from V and 4 bases from J, the junction kept 4 bases outside the gene matches. This CDR3 has 13 amino acids. CDR1 SGHVS and CDR2 FNYEAQ come from the germline V gene. CDR3 nucleotides: TGTGCCAGCTCGGGACAGCTTAATGAAAAACTGTTTTTT. This translates into CASSGQLNEKLFF.

This clonotype has only a few counts. This chain joins TRBV3-1 and TRBJ2-5, with TRBD1 matching over 8 bases. Germline V gene sequence: CDR1 LGHDT, CDR2 YNNKEL (reference sequence). The V gene end was trimmed by 8 bases and the J gene end by 5 bases; junction bases not matched to a gene: 10. CDR3 length equals 14 residues. CDR3 DNA: TGTGCCAGCTTCGCCGGACAGGGTGGGGAGACCCAGTACTTC. Protein product: CASFAGQGGETQYF.

This clonotype was recorded many times. J is TRBJ1-1 and V is TRBV20-1, with D possibly matching TRBD1 (6 bases). The CDR3 loop spans 13 amino acids. V lost 6 bases and J 1 base, leaving 12 bases between the germline ends. The germline gives CDR1 DFQATT, CDR2 SNEGSKA (reference sequence). CDR3 DNA: TGCAGTGCCCCTAGACAGGAGAACACTGAAGCTTTCTTT. Translated, it gives CSAPRQENTEAFF.

This chain links TRBV5-5 with TRBJ1-1, with D unclear. The CDR3 sequence is 13 residues long. Trimming stripped 1 base from V and 1 base from J, with 5 bases between. Germline lookup yields CDR1 SGHKS and CDR2 YYEKEE (reference sequence). CDR3: CASSLMSNTEAFF. The CDR3 DNA reads as TGTGCCAGCAGCTTGATGTCGAACACTGAAGCTTTCTTT.

This clonotype has a handful of counts. The J gene is TRBJ1-6, the V gene TRBV5-1; no clear D gene. CDR1 is SGHRS and CDR2 is YFSETQ in the germline V gene. This CDR3 has 15 residues. The germline V and J ends were trimmed by 0 bases and 10 bases, with 14 bases remaining between them. CDR3 residues: CASSLDSGRGSPLHF. CDR3 coding DNA: TGCGCCAGCAGCTTGGATAGCGGTCGGGGATCACCCCTCCACTTT.

Remarks on this clonotype: An end of the junction differs from the germline gene, which may be a read error. The chain has TRBV12-3 or TRBV12-4 and TRBJ1-1; possibly TRBD1 for D (5 bases). The CDR3 covers 14 residues. In DNA form, the CDR3 reads TGTGCCAGCAAAAGACAGCGAAGGGGCACTGAAGCTTGCTTT. It translates to CASKRQRRGTEACF.

This clonotype was observed a single time. The conserved phenylalanine or tryptophan is not found at the CDR3 terminus, so this likely reflects a read error. The chain recombines TRBV4-2 with TRBJ1-2; weak D call: TRBD1 (6 bases). Germline V gene data show CDR1 as LGHNA and CDR2 as YNFKEQ. The CDR3 extends over 15 amino acids. V was shortened by 2 bases and J by 6 bases, with 16 bases between the two germline ends. The CDR3 nucleotides are TGTGCCAGCAGCCAATCCGGGACATGGGACAATGGCTACACCCTC. Amino acids: CASSQSGTWDNGYTL.

This clonotype came up a few times. The chain has TRBV6-6 and TRBJ2-1; TRBD2 might be the D (6 bases). Deletions cut 7 bases from V and 0 bases from J, with 13 bases between. The CDR3 contains 15 residues. Germline CDR1 is MNHNY and CDR2 is SVGAGI (reference sequence). The CDR3 nucleotides read TGTGCCAGCACCGAACGGGAGTTCTCCTACAATGAGCAGTTCTTC. As protein: CASTEREFSYNEQFF.

Only a few counts were recorded for this clonotype. V gene TRBV5-1 combines with J gene TRBJ1-1; no clear D gene. With 5 bases removed from V and 5 bases from J, the gap between germline ends came to 13 bases. From germline, CDR1 is SGHRS and CDR2 YFSETQ. This CDR3 contains 13 residues. CDR3 sequence reads: CASSDALGTEAFF. The CDR3 DNA follows: TGCGCCAGCAGTGACGCTCTGGGAACTGAAGCTTTCTTT.

Here the CDR3 reads CATSGAGFGNQPQHF. The CDR3, as DNA: TGTGCCACCAGTGGGGCCGGTTTCGGCAATCAGCCCCAGCATTTT. The rearrangement links TRBV24-1 to TRBJ1-5; D remains unclear. Germline V gene sequence: CDR1 KGHDR, CDR2 SFDVKD. The CDR3 has 15 amino acids. With 5 bases removed from V and 2 bases from J, the gap between germline ends came to 12 bases.

This clonotype occurred a few times. The chain recombines TRBV7-6 with TRBJ2-2; no definite D call. Germline values: CDR1 SGHVS, CDR2 FNYEAQ. The CDR3 loop spans 15 amino acids. The V end was cut by 2 bases, the J end by 4 bases, with 11 bases between. The CDR3 region has the DNA TGTGCCAGCAGCTTACGGGTTCCGGGCACCGGGGAGCTGTTTTTT. Residues: CASSLRVPGTGELFF.

This clonotype was observed a few times. A read error is possible here, since a much larger clone lies one base away. This chain joins TRBV6-5 and TRBJ1-1; D perhaps matches TRBD1 (6 bases). Germline assignment: CDR1 MNHEY and CDR2 SVGAGI. The CDR3 contains 13 residues. Trimming stripped 5 bases from V and 10 bases from J, with 17 bases between. Here the CDR3 reads CASSLAGVRTAFF. CDR3 in DNA: TGTGCCAGCAGTCTTGCAGGGGTCCGTACAGCTTTCTTT.

A few counts support this clonotype. The CDR3 region has the DNA TGCAGTGCTAGGACGGGCAGCTACGAGCAGTACTTC. It encodes CSARTGSYEQYF. The rearrangement joins TRBV20-1 to TRBJ2-7; no clear D gene. The ends were cut back, 3 bases at V and 3 bases at J, with 9 bases in the middle. The length of the CDR3 is 12 residues. Germline V gene data show CDR1 as DFQATT and CDR2 as SNEGSKA (reference sequence).

This clonotype is medium-sized within its sample. The chain uses TRBV5-1 and TRBJ1-1; D ambiguous. The CDR3 consists of 13 residues. Trimming removed 4 bases from V and 4 bases from J, with 11 bases in between. Germline CDR1 reads SGHRS; CDR2 reads YFSETQ. DNA for the CDR3: TGCGCCAGCAGCCCGCGGATCGGCACTGAAGCTTTCTTT. It is translated as CASSPRIGTEAFF.

The chain joins TRBV12-3 or TRBV12-4 to TRBJ1-6, with D perhaps matching TRBD1 (6 bases). The CDR3 has 14 residues. Trimming pared 7 bases from V and 10 bases from J, leaving 17 bases between. CDR3 DNA: TGTGCCAGCACCCGGGGGGGCGGGGGATCACCCCTCCACTTT. This encodes CASTRGGGGSPLHF.

The chain recombines TRBV11-3 with TRBJ2-6, with D hard to call. Per the germline V gene, CDR1 is SGHNT and CDR2 is YENEEA. This CDR3 spans 13 amino acids. V lost 5 bases, J lost 12 bases, and 14 bases lay in between. CDR3 protein: CASSPRATTVLTF. In DNA, the CDR3 is TGTGCCAGCAGCCCAAGGGCGACGACCGTCCTGACTTTC. The whole variable domain, remainder taken from reference TRBV11-3 and TRBJ2-6, is EAGVVQSPRYKIIEKKQPVAFWCNPISGHNTLYWYLQNLGQGPELLIRYENEEAVDDSQLPKDRFSAERLKGVDSTLKIQPAELGDSAVYLCASSPRATTVLTFGAGSRLTVL.